The 25 T cell receptor beta chains given below trace back to one sample, sequenced in a study of radiation and T cells in renal cell carcinoma. Assay: immunoSEQ multiplex PCR; the TCRdb copy retains only in-frame clones and omits some. The data hold roughly 150,000 clones, with about 88% observed a single time. Sample time point: baseline pretreatment blood. Treatment described: 15 Gy SBRT to primary tumor, nephrectomy 4 weeks later. This material consisted of blood, taken from a patient whose treatment included radiotherapy and nephrectomy. The receptors come from a woman in her 70s with renal cell carcinoma.

The rearrangement links TRBV7-6 to TRBJ1-3; D gene ambiguous. The germline gives CDR1 SGHVS, CDR2 FNYEAQ. V gave up 5 bases and J gave up 0 bases, with 11 bases separating them. CDR3 length: 15 amino acids. CDR3 sequence: CASSPFGPSGNTIYF. CDR3 bases: TGTGCCAGCAGCCCGTTCGGCCCCTCTGGAAACACCATATATTTT.

The count of this clone is one. The genes are TRBV11-3 and TRBJ2-2, with TRBD1 as a possible D gene (5 bases). The CDR3 is 14 amino acids. With 3 bases removed from V and 6 bases from J, the gap between germline ends came to 11 bases. CDR1 SGHNT and CDR2 YENEEA come from the germline V gene. The CDR3, as DNA: TGTGCCAGCAGCTTTGGGGCTGTTCCCGGGGAGCTGTTTTTT. Encoded protein: CASSFGAVPGELFF.

This clone has just one count. The chain has TRBV4-2 and TRBJ1-3, with 7 bases matching TRBD1. The CDR3 is 16 amino acids. The germline CDR1 and CDR2 sequences are LGHNA and YNFKEQ. The trim removed 4 bases at V and 1 base at J, leaving 7 bases unmatched. The CDR3 protein is CASSLRQGSSGNTIYF. The DNA for the CDR3 is TGTGCCAGCAGCCTTCGACAGGGATCTTCTGGAAACACCATATATTTT.

V usage is TRBV7-9 and J usage is TRBJ2-1; 12 bases align to TRBD2. V was pared by 6 bases and J by 8 bases, with 8 bases of the junction left unmatched. Germline V gene sequence: CDR1 SEHNR, CDR2 FQNEAQ (reference sequence). The CDR3 runs to 15 residues. As DNA, the CDR3 is TGTGCCAGCAGTTCTTGGACTAGCGGGGTAGATGAGCAGTTCTTC. It yields the protein CASSSWTSGVDEQFF.

The rearrangement links TRBV27 to TRBJ2-2; 9 bases align to TRBD1. V lost 4 bases, J lost 7 bases, and 7 bases stayed unmatched. The germline gives CDR1 MNHEY, CDR2 SMNVEV (reference sequence). The CDR3 extends over 15 amino acids. This CDR3 is CASSYRGRGNGELFF. In nucleotides, the CDR3 is TGTGCCAGCAGTTACAGGGGGCGCGGTAACGGGGAGCTGTTTTTT.

The CDR3 region is CASSEVHSNYGYTF. In nucleotides, the CDR3 is TGTGCCAGCAGTGAAGTTCACAGTAACTATGGCTACACCTTC. This rearrangement joins TRBV2 to TRBJ1-2; D remains unclear. Germline CDR1 SNHLY, CDR2 FYNNEI. Trimming removed 1 base from V and 1 base from J, with 7 bases in between. The CDR3 loop spans 14 amino acids. Together with reference TRBV2 and TRBJ1-2, the CDR3 gives the full variable domain: EPEVTQTPSHQVTQMGQEVILRCVPISNHLYFYWYRQILGQKVEFLVSFYNNEISEKSEIFDDQFSVERPDGSNFTLKIRSTKLEDSAMYFCASSEVHSNYGYTFGSGTRLTVV.

The V call is TRBV7-2, the J call TRBJ1-5, with TRBD1 identical over 11 bases. With 4 bases clipped from V and 2 bases from J, the junction kept 1 base outside the gene matches. The CDR3 consists of 15 residues. CDR1 and CDR2 (germline): SGHTA, FQGNSA. CDR3 in DNA: TGTGCCAGCAGCTCGGGACAGGGGGGCAATCAGCCCCAGCATTTT. Protein sequence: CASSSGQGGNQPQHF.

The V call is TRBV11-2, the J call TRBJ2-3; weak D call: TRBD1 (5 bases). The CDR3 contains 13 residues. Between the trimmed V and J ends, which lost 2 bases and 5 bases, there was a span of 8 bases. The germline CDR1 and CDR2 sequences are SGHAT and FQNNGV. The CDR3 spells CASSLLGEDTQYF. CDR3 coding DNA: TGTGCCAGCAGCTTACTAGGGGAAGATACGCAGTATTTT.

The V gene is TRBV28, the J gene TRBJ1-2; 8 bases agree with TRBD1. Germline CDR1 is MDHEN and CDR2 is SYDVKM. Trimming cost V 5 bases and J 8 bases; bases outside gene matches: 16. The length of the CDR3 is 16 residues. DNA of the CDR3: TGTGCCAGCAGTCGGCCAATCCCAGGGGGCAAGGGCGGCTACACCTTC. Encoded protein: CASSRPIPGGKGGYTF.

V is TRBV19 and J is TRBJ1-2; D is ambiguous. This CDR3 has 13 residues. Trimming pared 0 bases from V and 4 bases from J, leaving 6 bases between. In germline, CDR1 is LNHDA, CDR2 SQIVND (reference sequence). CDR3 in DNA: TGTGCCAGTAGTATAGACAGAATCTATGGCTACACCTTC. This translates into CASSIDRIYGYTF.

This clone showed up just once. The chain joins TRBV14 to TRBJ2-7; TRBD1 matches 8 bases. J lost 7 bases, V lost 3 bases, and 14 bases had no gene match. Germline V CDR1 and CDR2: SGHDN, FVKESK. The CDR3 is made up of 16 amino acids. The CDR3 region is CASSQDGKTGAGEQYF. As DNA, the CDR3 is TGTGCCAGCAGCCAGGACGGGAAGACAGGGGCGGGAGAGCAGTACTTC.

This chain joins TRBV27 and TRBJ2-7; 7 positions agree with TRBD2. Trimming cost V 3 bases and J 4 bases; bases outside gene matches: 15. Germline values: CDR1 MNHEY, CDR2 SMNVEV (reference sequence). The CDR3 contains 17 residues. The CDR3, as DNA: TGTGCCAGCAGTTTCAGGTTGCCAGCGGGGCTTGATTACGAGCAGTACTTC. Translating it yields CASSFRLPAGLDYEQYF.

V is TRBV7-9 and J is TRBJ1-5; 8 bases fit TRBD1. Germline V CDR1 and CDR2: SEHNR, FQNEAQ (reference sequence). The CDR3 contains 14 residues. V gave up 4 bases and J gave up 7 bases; unmatched junction bases: 6. CDR3 in amino acids: CASSSGTGLQPQHF. CDR3 DNA sequence: TGTGCCAGCAGCTCAGGGACAGGCCTACAGCCCCAGCATTTT.

V usage is TRBV30 and J usage is TRBJ2-3; 7 positions match TRBD2. The CDR3 contains 15 residues. The germline gives CDR1 GTSNPN, CDR2 SVGIG (reference sequence). Unmatched junction bases numbered 13, after V lost 0 bases and J lost 10 bases. DNA for the CDR3: TGTGCCTGGAGTGTAAGTAGGGCGGGGGAATCTGCGCAGTATTTT. Translated: CAWSVSRAGESAQYF. Full variable domain (missing parts from reference TRBV30 and TRBJ2-3): SQTIHQWPATLVQPVGSPLSLECTVEGTSNPNLYWYRQAAGRGLQLLFYSVGIGQISSEVPQNLSASRPQDRQFILSSKKLLLSDSGFYLCAWSVSRAGESAQYFGPGTRLTVL.

The rearrangement links TRBV11-1 to TRBJ1-6; 7 bases fit TRBD1. Germline-derived CDR1 and CDR2 are SGHAT and FQDESV (reference sequence). The CDR3 sequence is 14 residues long. V dropped 5 bases and J dropped 9; count of bases not matched to a gene: 7. The CDR3 spells CASSQTGIGSPLHF. CDR3 sequence (DNA): TGTGCCAGCAGCCAGACAGGGATCGGTTCACCCCTCCACTTT.

J is TRBJ1-1 and V is TRBV27, with D perhaps matching TRBD1 (5 bases). The CDR3 extends over 14 amino acids. Germline V lookup: CDR1 MNHEY, CDR2 SMNVEV (reference sequence). V lost 6 bases and J lost 4, with 15 bases in between. Here the CDR3 DNA reads TGTGCCAGCAGGTACTCCGTGGGGGGCACTGAAGCTTTCTTT. The encoded protein is CASRYSVGGTEAFF.

This clone appeared once. The chain carries TRBV7-2 and TRBJ2-5; 8 bases are a match to TRBD1. J was trimmed by 2 bases and V by 5 bases; bases with no gene match: 7. This CDR3 is 15 amino acids long. The germline V gene encodes CDR1 SGHTA and CDR2 FQGNSA. The CDR3 bases are TGTGCCAGCAGCCGGGTTGGGACAGGACAAGAGACCCAGTACTTC. Translating gives CASSRVGTGQETQYF.

The chain employs TRBV5-4 and TRBJ2-7; 8 positions agree with TRBD1. This CDR3 is built from 14 residues. The ends lost 0 bases at V and 2 bases at J; junction bases unmatched: 1. Germline values: CDR1 SGHNT, CDR2 YYREEE (reference sequence). The CDR3 spells CASSLEGQAYEQYF. DNA of the CDR3: TGTGCCAGCAGCTTGGAGGGACAGGCCTACGAGCAGTACTTC.

V is TRBV4-1 and J is TRBJ2-7; D is possibly TRBD1 (6 bases). Germline V gene sequence: CDR1 MGHRA, CDR2 YSYEKL. This CDR3 contains 15 residues. Trimming shortened V by 0 bases and J by 1 base, and 10 bases separated the two germline ends. In DNA form, the CDR3 reads TGCGCCAGCAGCCAAGAACAGGGTGGGTCCTACGAGCAGTACTTC. Residues: CASSQEQGGSYEQYF.

The V call is TRBV6-5, the J call TRBJ1-6; no reliable D call. Germline CDR1 MNHEY, CDR2 SVGAGI. There are 14 residues in the CDR3. Trimming removed 7 bases at V and 9 bases at J, with 16 bases between. CDR3 sequence (DNA): TGTGCCAGCACCCTGGACGGCTCCAGTTCACCCCTCCACTTT. Its protein is CASTLDGSSSPLHF.

In its sample, this clone was seen once. V and J are TRBV7-3 and TRBJ2-6; a possible D gene is TRBD1 (5 bases). V shed 5 bases and J shed 4 bases, with 12 bases lying between them. The CDR3 has 15 amino acids. Per the germline V gene, CDR1 is SGHTA and CDR2 is FQGTGA. In DNA, the CDR3 is TGTGCCAGCAGCCCCAGGGCTTTGGGGGCCAACGTCCTGACTTTC. The encoded protein is CASSPRALGANVLTF.

This clone was seen only once. This sequence joins TRBV13 and TRBJ2-3; weak D call: TRBD1 (6 bases). Germline V lookup: CDR1 PRHDT, CDR2 FYEKMQ (reference sequence). The CDR3 sequence is 15 residues long. The V end was cut by 5 bases, the J end by 8 bases, with 20 bases between. CDR3 sequence (DNA): TGTGCCAGCAGCGCAACCAAGACAGGCAGAGGTACGCAGTATTTT. Residues: CASSATKTGRGTQYF.

The CDR3 region has the DNA TGCACCAGCAGCCAAGATGAGGGCAGCTCGAACTATGGCTACACCTTC. The encoded protein is CTSSQDEGSSNYGYTF. The V gene is TRBV1, the J gene TRBJ1-2. TRBV1 is a pseudogene locus. The CDR3 sequence is 16 residues long.

CDR3 in DNA: TGTGCCAGCAGGGCACAGAACACTGAAGCTTTCTTT. Residues: CASRAQNTEAFF. The chain joins TRBV7-9 to TRBJ1-1; D is unresolved. This CDR3 spans 12 amino acids. Trimming left V 6 bases short and J 1 base short, with 6 bases between. The V gene's germline CDR1 is SEHNR and CDR2 FQNEAQ (reference sequence).

The table lists this clone with a count of one. The CDR3 DNA is TGCGCCAGCAGCTTGTCTCAGCTCAATGAGCAGTTCTTC. Protein: CASSLSQLNEQFF. The rearrangement links TRBV5-1 to TRBJ2-1, with D hard to call. Deletions cut 1 base from V and 6 bases from J, with 8 bases between. CDR3 length: 13 residues. Germline V gene data show CDR1 as SGHRS and CDR2 as YFSETQ.